What follows describes a single TCR beta chain. This clone's antigen is unknown. Base qualities are missing; no much larger clone stands one base away. As encoded in the germline V gene, CDR1 is SGHVS while CDR2 is FNYEAQ. V loses 4 bases, J loses 2 bases, and the germline ends lie 6 bases apart. Inclusive of the bounding cysteine and phenylalanine, the CDR3 is 13 residues long. Of the read, only the CDR3 DNA is kept; its 39 bases are in frame from base 1. The data belong to a study of response to subunit inactivated influenza vaccine (dated by TCRdb to the late 2010s). About the investigation overall: Deep quantitative profiling of the T cell receptor repertoire was used in the study to follow responses to a trivalent subunit inactivated influenza vaccine. Paper-wide results and their limitations: The authors suggested that each seasonal influenza vaccination may recruit only a limited number of new T cells.

Library creation used RT-PCR. Sequencer: Illumina HiSeq 2500. TCRdb handled the public reads itself, with Q25 trimming in fastp and clone calling in MiXCR, and kept productive beta chains. Under each unique CDR3 protein, matching rows form one entry showing the most common genes and DNA. The sample table shows around 190,000 distinct CDR3 sequences, and approximately 15% are seen once. About 28% of the sample goes to the ten largest clones. This chain is built from TRBV7-6 and TRBJ2-1, with no confident D gene call. The receptor comes from a man aged 45-60 years who received an inactivated influenza vaccine. Donor details come from another sample of the same person, matched by shared clones. This sample comprised CD8+ T cells sorted from PBMCs, obtained 5 days after vaccination. The CDR3 region: CASSSLAYNEQFF. The base sequence is TGTGCCAGCAGCTCCCTAGCCTACAATGAGCAGTTCTTC.